This T cell receptor (beta chain) was retrieved from a study of shared clonotypes between healthy human individuals. The donors, all of them Caucasian adults, lived in Nashville, Tennessee. Sorted-subset replicate PCR reactions were performed with approximately 200 ng DNA, corresponding to 30,000 to 35,000 T cell genomes. Original handling: Filtering differed, since immunoSEQ gave only junction sequences and no quality scores. Assay: immunoSEQ multiplex PCR; the TCRdb copy retains only in-frame clones and omits some. V and J calls and clone size are given by that table; D and trimming were obtained from the DNA. Of about 2.4 million clones in the sample, around nine tenths are singletons; the top ten hold over 0.12%. To note about this clone: Its cognate antigen is unknown.

Notes on the study in general: Donor scarcity curtailed the genetic and exposure-history diversity represented herein.

The CDR3 runs to 15 residues. Trimming took 10 bases from V and 3 from J, leaving 21 bases between them. Germline lookup yields CDR1 MGHDK and CDR2 SYGVNS. Specimen: naive CD4+ T cells sorted from blood. This sample's subset: CD45RA+ positively selected. The chain has TRBV25-1 and TRBJ1-1; weak D call: TRBD1 (5 bases). The TCR was taken from a man between 18 and 29 years old in good health. The CDR3: CATQPSRGFHTEAFF. In nucleotides, the CDR3 is TGTGCCACCCAACCCTCCCGGGGGTTTCACACTGAAGCTTTCTTT.